Included here is one T cell receptor beta chain sequence, with context. Its antigen is currently unknown. This entry belongs to a study of cytomegalovirus exposure and HLA in healthy donors. Study results and limitations: CMV antigen specificity was confirmed in vitro for a few CMV-associated chains. Subsequent analysis revealed that first-cohort TCR clusters tended to co-occur in the roughly 120 validation repertoires. Most TCRs appeared rarely, but some public TCRs recurred in many donors. The study recorded 164 TCR beta chains that were cytomegalovirus-associated.

Produced via immunoSEQ multiplex PCR; TCRdb's table is partial and in-frame only. The table lists 160,000 or so clones, approximately 90% of them singletons. The CDR3 runs to 13 residues. V dropped 0 bases and J dropped 8 bases, with 13 bases sitting between them. Germline-derived CDR1 and CDR2 are GTSNPN and SVGIG (reference sequence). This TCR was recovered from a man between 18 and 29 years old in good health and CMV-seronegative. The sequenced material came from PBMCs. This rearrangement joins TRBV30 to TRBJ1-2, with D perhaps matching TRBD1 (5 bases). The CDR3 nucleotides read TGTGCCTGGAGTGTGGAGGGACTGATGGGCTACACCTTC. Amino acids: CAWSVEGLMGYTF.